This T cell receptor beta chain was sequenced during a study of blood T cell repertoires in COVID-19. Across the study: From the United States, Italy and Spain came samples of acute and convalescent COVID-19. T cells, B-cell-depleted T cells, or PBMCs provided the cDNA or gDNA that served as material.

The CDR3 totals 13 residues. V was trimmed by 5 bases and J by 7 bases, leaving 12 bases between them. Germline V lookup: CDR1 SEHNR, CDR2 FQNEAQ (reference sequence). In the authors' workflow: Amplification from reference gene primers served as the basis for estimated nucleated cell counts. Sequencing was performed with immunoSEQ multiplex PCR; in TCRdb, only in-frame clones are kept and a portion is missing. V and J calls and clone size come straight from that table; D and trimming were deduced from the DNA. In the table there are roughly 120,000 clones, around 76% of which are singletons. The chain recombines TRBV7-9 with TRBJ2-1, with D possibly TRBD2 on 7 matching bases. Sequencing was done on a sample of peripheral blood. The clonotype originates from a man aged 70 or older with acute or convalescent COVID-19. CDR3 coding DNA: TGTGCCAGCAGCGGGGGAGGGACAAATGAGCAGTTCTTC. Protein sequence: CASSGGGTNEQFF.